The present T cell receptor (beta chain) was sequenced within a study of regulatory T cells in long-lasting Graves disease. Trimming shortened V by 5 bases and J by 2 bases, and 13 bases separated the two germline ends. Germline CDR1 is SNHLY and CDR2 is FYNNEI. The CDR3 is made up of 14 amino acids. This clonotype came up many times. What it recognizes is unknown. For TCR beta, libraries came from iRepertoire HTBI primers and Arm-PCR of CDR3 regions. TCRdb re-derived calls from the multiplex PCR reads in MiXCR, one entry per CDR3 protein. The table has around 420,000 distinct CDR3 sequences, about 15% seen once. Time point meaning: newly diagnosed GD, antithyroid drugs for less than 3 months. TCR sequences were obtained from RNA taken from PBMCs. Findings and caveats of the study: When disease was persistent, TRBV28, TRBJ1-2 and TRBJ2-5 were the favored segments.

These sequences were also reported in another study, on T cells in Graves' hyperthyroidism and ophthalmopathy.

The source is a woman in her thirties or forties with Graves disease. The J gene is TRBJ2-7, the V gene TRBV2; no firm D call. Material: peripheral blood mononuclear cells (PBMCs), obtained at new diagnosis, from a patient treated with antithyroid drugs. The CDR3 here is CASSSPKPPYEQYF. The CDR3 region has the DNA TGTGCCAGCAGTTCCCCAAAACCTCCCTACGAGCAGTACTTC.